A single TCR beta chain is shown here with its context. This clone was detected only once. The antigen it binds to is not known. Base qualities are missing; no much larger clone stands one base away. The donors were healthy, HIV-negative adults with no recently reported acute infections or vaccinations. Every donor was a Caucasian adult residing in Nashville, Tennessee, USA. CD4+ T cells were enriched by magnetic negative selection; naive cells were then positively selected on CD45RA, and the negative fraction formed the memory subset. After blood collection by leukapheresis, PBMCs were isolated using Ficoll-Histopaque density gradient centrifugation and then cryopreserved in the vapor phase of liquid nitrogen. Purity and quantity of every magnetically sorted T cell population were checked by analytical flow cytometry. Genomic DNA was isolated from every sorted fraction and measured by UV absorbance on a Nanodrop 2000c.

TCR CDR3 regions were amplified from genomic DNA by multiplex PCR using the deep immunoSEQ assay. For each cell subset, the extracted genomic DNA was distributed evenly across all wells of several immunoSEQ 96-well plates, and each plate served as one replicate. For sorted subsets, each replicate PCR was loaded with 150 to 250 ng genomic DNA, equivalent to about 30,000 T cell genomes. Purified libraries were quantified with a Qubit 3.0 fluorometer, sized on a Bioanalyzer 2100, and re-quantified with the KAPA Library Quantification kit. Each immunoSEQ 96-well plate was sequenced on its own single-read 150-cycle Illumina NextSeq 550 flow cell. As for how the authors treated the data: Because the immunoSEQ output held only junctional sequences and lacked quality scores, the filtering could not match the filtering applied to full-length reads. Sequences were annotated with PyIR, a Python wrapper for IgBLAST v1.9, using IMGT germline references to assign V/J genes and CDR3. Any read was removed if the V/J assignment was weak (E-value above 1e-6), the CDR3 was missing, or the read contained stop codons, out-of-frame junctions, or ambiguous translated residues. A V3J clonotype was defined by an identical inferred V gene, J gene, and CDR3 amino acid sequence. To compute the percentage overlap between repertoires, the number of shared unique clonotypes was divided by the size of the smaller repertoire. Richness of each repertoire was evaluated using RTK rarefaction, the Chao1 estimator, and Recon v2.1 estimates of unobserved clonotypes. Generation probabilities were computed with OLGA for all TCRbeta clonotypes obtained by the gDNA method from four donors. TCRdb stores this immuneACCESS table with in-frame sequences only. Part of the clones is absent; in the studies checked, under half of the shortfall reflects unresolved V genes, and no reason is known for the rest. V and J calls plus clone size are reproduced from that table; the DNA served to infer D and trimming. The sample yields more than 2,000,000 clones; 85% to 95% were counted once. 0.35% to 0.45% of the sample goes to the ten largest clones.

The CDR3 spans 17 residues, from the cysteine through the phenylalanine. The only DNA kept is the CDR3, 51 bases in frame from the first base. V is pruned by 5 bases and J by 0 bases, leaving 7 bases of the junction without a gene match. As encoded in the germline V gene (reference sequence), CDR1 is LNHDA while CDR2 is SQIVND. This sample was taken from a study of shared clonotypes between healthy human individuals (TCRdb year 2020). Broadly, across the study: The cohort comprised a couple of women and a few men aged 18 to 49 years. Between about 0.94 and 8.9 billion PBMCs per donor were obtained by leukapheresis. To estimate repertoire size and how much clonotypes are shared between individuals, the study performed deep sequencing of blood TCR repertoires from five healthy adults. Different laboratories and diverse techniques were used to prepare libraries and sequence TCR repertoires, to increase sequencing depth and limit assay-specific biases. Per donor, three plates each were used for CD4 naive and CD4 memory, two for CD8 naive, and one for CD8 memory. The full study reports these points: Sampling was limited to blood, and TCR repertoires in tissue likely differ from TCR repertoires in blood. Pairwise subsampling indicated that sequencing depth was expected to affect the degree of clonotype sharing among donors. Clonotypes shared by all four sorted-subset donors showed higher generation probabilities than non-shared clonotypes. Even with the large sequencing depth, rarefaction of the sorted-subset datasets indicated that sequencing was incomplete. Larger estimated clonotype richness was generally found for naive subsets than for memory subsets. Across several donors, approximately 5% of naive CD4, approximately 3.6% of naive CD8, around 2.1% of memory CD4, and approximately 0.4% of memory CD8 clonotypes were shared. Because the study included only a small number of donors, the genetic and exposure-history diversity represented was limited.

The source material was naive CD4+ T cells from PBMCs. This sample's cell subset or site label indicates: CD45RA+ positively selected. This TCR was sampled from a man between 18 and 35 years old in good health. Some clones in this sample may be carry-over from other donors' samples. Here the chain combines TRBV19 and TRBJ2-1; 10 nucleotides in the junction match TRBD2. The CDR3 region reads CASSVLLAGRSYNEQFF. The bases read TGTGCCAGTAGTGTTCTACTAGCGGGGCGCTCCTACAATGAGCAGTTCTTC. Outside the CDR3, residues come from the reference TRBV19 and TRBJ2-1 proteins, so the full variable domain is: DGGITQSPKYLFRKEGQNVTLSCEQNLNHDAMYWYRQDPGQGLRLIYYSQIVNDFQKGDIAEGYSVSREKKESFPLTVTSAQKNPTAFYLCASSVLLAGRSYNEQFFGPGTRLTVL.